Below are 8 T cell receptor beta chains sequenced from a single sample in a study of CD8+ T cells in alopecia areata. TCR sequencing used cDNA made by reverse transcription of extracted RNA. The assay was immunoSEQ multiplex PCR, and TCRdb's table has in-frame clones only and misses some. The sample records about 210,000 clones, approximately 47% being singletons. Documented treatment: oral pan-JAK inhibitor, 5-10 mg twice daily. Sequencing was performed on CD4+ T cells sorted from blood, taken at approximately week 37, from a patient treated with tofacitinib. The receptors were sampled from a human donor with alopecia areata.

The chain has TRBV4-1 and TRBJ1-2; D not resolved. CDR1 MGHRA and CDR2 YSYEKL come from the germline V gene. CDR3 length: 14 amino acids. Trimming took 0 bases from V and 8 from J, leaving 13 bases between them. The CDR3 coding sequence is TGCGCCAGCAGCCAAGAGGCGGGTTTGCGCGGCTACACCTTC. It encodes CASSQEAGLRGYTF.

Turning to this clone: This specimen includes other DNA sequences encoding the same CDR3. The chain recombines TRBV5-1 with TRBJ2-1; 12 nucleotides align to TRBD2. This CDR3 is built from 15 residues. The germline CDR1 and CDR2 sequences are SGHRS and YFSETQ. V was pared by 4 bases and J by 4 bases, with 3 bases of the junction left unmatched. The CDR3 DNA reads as TGCGCCAGCAGCACCGGGACTAGCGGGTACAATGAGCAGTTCTTC. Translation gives CASSTGTSGYNEQFF.

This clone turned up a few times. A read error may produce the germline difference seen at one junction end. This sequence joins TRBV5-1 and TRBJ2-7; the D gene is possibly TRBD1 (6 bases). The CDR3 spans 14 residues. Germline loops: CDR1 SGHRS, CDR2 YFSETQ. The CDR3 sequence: CASSFGHRDRPLRF. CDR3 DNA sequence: TGCGCCAGCAGCTTCGGGCACAGGGATCGCCCCCTAAGATTC.

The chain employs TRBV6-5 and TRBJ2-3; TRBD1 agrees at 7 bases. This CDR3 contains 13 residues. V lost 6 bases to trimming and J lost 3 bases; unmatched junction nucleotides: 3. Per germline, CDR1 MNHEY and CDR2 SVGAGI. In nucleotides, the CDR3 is TGTGCCAGCAGAGGGGGCGCGACAGATACGCAGTATTTT. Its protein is CASRGGATDTQYF.

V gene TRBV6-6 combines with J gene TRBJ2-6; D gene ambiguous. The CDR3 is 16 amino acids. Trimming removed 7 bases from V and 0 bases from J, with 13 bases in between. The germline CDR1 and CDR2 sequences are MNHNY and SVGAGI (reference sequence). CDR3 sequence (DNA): TGTGCCAGCAATCCCACGAAAAGCTCTGGGGCCAACGTCCTGACTTTC. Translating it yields CASNPTKSSGANVLTF.

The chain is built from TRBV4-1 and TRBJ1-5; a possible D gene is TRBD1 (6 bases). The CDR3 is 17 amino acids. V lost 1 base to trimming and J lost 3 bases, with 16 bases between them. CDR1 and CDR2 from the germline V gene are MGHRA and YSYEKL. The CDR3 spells CASSQGSGGPNNQPQHF. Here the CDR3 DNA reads TGCGCCAGCAGCCAAGGCTCCGGGGGGCCGAACAATCAGCCCCAGCATTTT.

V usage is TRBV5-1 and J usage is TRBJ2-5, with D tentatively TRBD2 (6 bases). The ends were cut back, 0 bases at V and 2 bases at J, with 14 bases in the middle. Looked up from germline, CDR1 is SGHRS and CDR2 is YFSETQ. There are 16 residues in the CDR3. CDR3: CASSLGDFRGQETQYF. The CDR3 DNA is TGCGCCAGCAGCTTGGGGGACTTCAGAGGACAAGAGACCCAGTACTTC.

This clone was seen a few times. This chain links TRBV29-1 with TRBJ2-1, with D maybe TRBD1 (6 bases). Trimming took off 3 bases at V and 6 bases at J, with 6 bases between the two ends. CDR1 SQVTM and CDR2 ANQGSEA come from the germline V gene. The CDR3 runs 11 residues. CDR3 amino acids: CSVDRGNEQFF. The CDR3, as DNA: TGCAGCGTTGACAGGGGCAATGAGCAGTTCTTC.